These T cell receptor beta chains were read from a single sample in a study of blood T cells in healthy people across ages. TCRdb re-called the 5' RACE reads through MiXCR, storing one row per CDR3 protein. The table shows about 640,000 distinct CDR3 sequences, with 58% occurring only once. The sequencing sample was made of blood. These receptors originate from a man aged 55 to 69 in good health. Each CDR3 is given with its conserved first and last residue. Each record gives: CDR3 DNA, CDR3 protein, V gene, J gene, D gene, clone size. A D gene is named only where the DNA matches it firmly. Clone size appears in some rows only: once, few, many, or a class for an expanded clone.

CDR3nt: TGTGCCAGCTCACCAACGGGGGGCCTTGGACAGTCCTATGGCTACACCTTC
CDR3aa: CASSPTGGLGQSYGYTF
v_gene: TRBV18
j_gene: TRBJ1-2
d_gene: NA
abundance: NA

CDR3nt: TGTGCCAGCAGTGTAAGACAGAGCTCTGGGGCCAACGTCCTGACTTTC
CDR3aa: CASSVRQSSGANVLTF
v_gene: TRBV6-1
j_gene: TRBJ2-6
d_gene: NA
abundance: NA

CDR3nt: TGCAGCACCCGGGACAATGAAAAACTGTTTTTT
CDR3aa: CSTRDNEKLFF
v_gene: TRBV29-1
j_gene: TRBJ1-4
d_gene: NA
abundance: NA

CDR3nt: TGTGCCATCAGTGAGTCGTCGGCCGGACAGGGACGGGGCTACACCTTC
CDR3aa: CAISESSAGQGRGYTF
v_gene: TRBV10-3
j_gene: TRBJ1-2
d_gene: TRBD1
abundance: NA

CDR3nt: TGTGCCAGCAGTTACGGGCGGGGGGAGACCCAGTACTTC
CDR3aa: CASSYGRGETQYF
v_gene: TRBV6-5
j_gene: TRBJ2-5
d_gene: TRBD2
abundance: few

CDR3nt: TGTGCCAGCAGCAGCGGGGGGGTCTCCTACGAGCAGTACTTC
CDR3aa: CASSSGGVSYEQYF
v_gene: TRBV3-1
j_gene: TRBJ2-7
d_gene: TRBD2
abundance: few

CDR3nt: TGTGCCAGCAGTTATTCCCTTGGGTCCTATGAGCAGTTCTTC
CDR3aa: CASSYSLGSYEQFF
v_gene: TRBV7-2
j_gene: TRBJ2-1
d_gene: NA
abundance: NA

CDR3nt: TGTGCCAGCAGCCACCTTAATAGCAATCAGCCCCAGCATTTT
CDR3aa: CASSHLNSNQPQHF
v_gene: TRBV14
j_gene: TRBJ1-5
d_gene: NA
abundance: NA

CDR3nt: TGCGCCAGCAGCTTGGCCGGAACACCTCAGTACGAGCAGTACTTC
CDR3aa: CASSLAGTPQYEQYF
v_gene: TRBV5-1
j_gene: TRBJ2-7
d_gene: NA
abundance: few

CDR3nt: TGTGCCAGCAGCTTACGGGGGACTAGCTCAGAGACCCAGTACTTC
CDR3aa: CASSLRGTSSETQYF
v_gene: TRBV7-2
j_gene: TRBJ2-5
d_gene: TRBD2
abundance: NA

CDR3nt: TGTGCCAGCAGTTTAAGCGACAGTGGCTACACCTTC
CDR3aa: CASSLSDSGYTF
v_gene: TRBV12-3/TRBV12-4
j_gene: TRBJ1-2
d_gene: NA
abundance: NA

CDR3nt: TGTGCCACCAGTGATTTCTCGACCGGGTGGGCCCAGTACTTC
CDR3aa: CATSDFSTGWAQYF
v_gene: TRBV24-1
j_gene: TRBJ2-7
d_gene: NA
abundance: few

CDR3nt: TGTGCCAGCAGCCCAAGTTTACCGGGGAGAGAGGCCAACGTCCTGACTTTC
CDR3aa: CASSPSLPGREANVLTF
v_gene: TRBV7-9
j_gene: TRBJ2-6
d_gene: NA
abundance: NA

CDR3nt: TGTGCCAGCAGTTACTCGTGGTCGCGAGGGAACCCAAACATTCAGTACTTC
CDR3aa: CASSYSWSRGNPNIQYF
v_gene: TRBV6-5
j_gene: TRBJ2-4
d_gene: NA
abundance: few

CDR3nt: TGTGCCAGCATCGGGACCGCTTCGGGACAAAACACTGAAGCTTTCTTT
CDR3aa: CASIGTASGQNTEAFF
v_gene: TRBV7-9
j_gene: TRBJ1-1
d_gene: NA
abundance: once

CDR3nt: TGTGCCACCAGCAGAGATCGGGTAGGAGGGGAGACCCAGTACTTC
CDR3aa: CATSRDRVGGETQYF
v_gene: TRBV15
j_gene: TRBJ2-5
d_gene: NA
abundance: few

CDR3nt: TGTGCCAGCAGCTTAGTGGGTAAGCCCCACACCTTC
CDR3aa: CASSLVGKPHTF
v_gene: TRBV7-2
j_gene: TRBJ1-2
d_gene: NA
abundance: NA

CDR3nt: TGTGCCACCAGTGACCGACTAGCGGTTTCATACAATGAGCAGTTCTTC
CDR3aa: CATSDRLAVSYNEQFF
v_gene: TRBV24-1
j_gene: TRBJ2-1
d_gene: TRBD2
abundance: few

CDR3nt: TGTGCCAGTAGTATATGGGCCTTAGGCACAGATACGCAGTATTTT
CDR3aa: CASSIWALGTDTQYF
v_gene: TRBV19
j_gene: TRBJ2-3
d_gene: NA
abundance: NA

CDR3nt: TGTGCCAGCAGTGAAGGGGCGGGGGCACCCCAGCATTTT
CDR3aa: CASSEGAGAPQHF
v_gene: TRBV6-1
j_gene: TRBJ1-5
d_gene: NA
abundance: NA

CDR3nt: TGTGCCAGCAGTTATGCCGGGGCGGGGCCCCAAGAGACCCAGTACTTC
CDR3aa: CASSYAGAGPQETQYF
v_gene: TRBV6-5
j_gene: TRBJ2-5
d_gene: NA
abundance: NA

CDR3nt: TGTGCCAGCAGGTCACAGGGGGCCGATGAGACCCAGTACTTC
CDR3aa: CASRSQGADETQYF
v_gene: TRBV7-2
j_gene: TRBJ2-5
d_gene: TRBD1
abundance: few

CDR3nt: TGCGCCAGCAGCCAAGAAGGAACCCGGCAATATGGCTACACCTTC
CDR3aa: CASSQEGTRQYGYTF
v_gene: TRBV4-1
j_gene: TRBJ1-2
d_gene: NA
abundance: few

CDR3nt: TGCAGCGTTGAGTCGTGGAACGGAAACACCATATATTTT
CDR3aa: CSVESWNGNTIYF
v_gene: TRBV29-1
j_gene: TRBJ1-3
d_gene: NA
abundance: NA

CDR3nt: TGTGCCAGCAGTGGACAATTAGGAGGCTACACCTTC
CDR3aa: CASSGQLGGYTF
v_gene: TRBV6-5
j_gene: TRBJ1-2
d_gene: NA
abundance: NA

CDR3nt: TGCAGTGCTCGTCGACTAGCGGCTACCTACAATGAGCAGTTCTTC
CDR3aa: CSARRLAATYNEQFF
v_gene: TRBV20-1
j_gene: TRBJ2-1
d_gene: TRBD2
abundance: once

CDR3nt: TGTGCCAGCAGTTTCAGTTTCAGGGGGCAGGGGACCCAGTACTTC
CDR3aa: CASSFSFRGQGTQYF
v_gene: TRBV12-3/TRBV12-4
j_gene: TRBJ2-5
d_gene: TRBD1
abundance: NA

CDR3nt: TGCAGCGTCGTCTCCGGGACAGGGGGCATCTACGAGCAGTACTTC
CDR3aa: CSVVSGTGGIYEQYF
v_gene: TRBV29-1
j_gene: TRBJ2-7
d_gene: TRBD1
abundance: NA

CDR3nt: TGTGCCAGCAGCCACCGACAGGGGAGGGGGAGCAATCAGCCCCAGCATTTT
CDR3aa: CASSHRQGRGSNQPQHF
v_gene: TRBV4-2
j_gene: TRBJ1-5
d_gene: TRBD1
abundance: NA

CDR3nt: TGCAGTGCTCGACAGGGGGCGAACGAGCAGTACTTC
CDR3aa: CSARQGANEQYF
v_gene: TRBV20-1
j_gene: TRBJ2-7
d_gene: TRBD1
abundance: few

CDR3nt: TGTGCCAGCAGCAGATCCTGGTCGAGCTCCTACAATGAGCAGTTCTTC
CDR3aa: CASSRSWSSSYNEQFF
v_gene: TRBV3-1
j_gene: TRBJ2-1
d_gene: NA
abundance: NA

CDR3nt: TGTGCCAGCAGCTTATACGGGGGGGCGAACAATGAGCAGTTCTTC
CDR3aa: CASSLYGGANNEQFF
v_gene: TRBV7-9
j_gene: TRBJ2-1
d_gene: TRBD2
abundance: NA

CDR3nt: TGTGCCAGCAGTTTAAGGGGAAAAACTGAAGCTTTCTTT
CDR3aa: CASSLRGKTEAFF
v_gene: TRBV6-6
j_gene: TRBJ1-1
d_gene: NA
abundance: NA

CDR3nt: TGTGCCAGCAGCTTTCCCACAGATACGCAGTATTTT
CDR3aa: CASSFPTDTQYF
v_gene: TRBV7-2
j_gene: TRBJ2-3
d_gene: NA
abundance: few

CDR3nt: TGCAGTGCTGCCGGGAGTCGGGGGGCGGGAGATACGCAGTATTTT
CDR3aa: CSAAGSRGAGDTQYF
v_gene: TRBV20-1
j_gene: TRBJ2-3
d_gene: NA
abundance: NA

CDR3nt: TGTGCCAGCACCAGGACTAGGGGTGTAGAGACCCAGTACTTC
CDR3aa: CASTRTRGVETQYF
v_gene: TRBV11-2
j_gene: TRBJ2-5
d_gene: TRBD2
abundance: few

CDR3nt: TGTGCCAGCAGCTTCCTGGCAGATACGCAGTATTTT
CDR3aa: CASSFLADTQYF
v_gene: TRBV7-9
j_gene: TRBJ2-3
d_gene: NA
abundance: few

CDR3nt: TGCAGTGCTAGAGAAGCCAGGATTCCCACAGATACGCAGTATTTT
CDR3aa: CSAREARIPTDTQYF
v_gene: TRBV20-1
j_gene: TRBJ2-3
d_gene: NA
abundance: NA

CDR3nt: TGTGCCAGCGAGATAGAAGTGAACACTGAAGCTTTCTTT
CDR3aa: CASEIEVNTEAFF
v_gene: TRBV6-1
j_gene: TRBJ1-1
d_gene: NA
abundance: NA

CDR3nt: TGCGCCAGCAGCCAAGTTCAGCGGGGTCGCTCTGGGGCCAACGTCCTGACTTTC
CDR3aa: CASSQVQRGRSGANVLTF
v_gene: TRBV4-1
j_gene: TRBJ2-6
d_gene: TRBD2
abundance: few

CDR3nt: TGCAGTGCTGGCATGGCGGTGAGACGGGAGACCCAGTACTTC
CDR3aa: CSAGMAVRRETQYF
v_gene: TRBV20-1
j_gene: TRBJ2-5
d_gene: NA
abundance: few

CDR3nt: TGTGCCAGCAGCTTCTGGCAGGGCCAAGAGACCCAGTACTTC
CDR3aa: CASSFWQGQETQYF
v_gene: TRBV5-8
j_gene: TRBJ2-5
d_gene: NA
abundance: NA

CDR3nt: TGCAGTGCTAGGACAGGGGTCGATTTACCCCTCCACTTT
CDR3aa: CSARTGVDLPLHF
v_gene: TRBV20-1
j_gene: TRBJ1-6
d_gene: TRBD1
abundance: NA

CDR3nt: TGTGCCAGCAGCGTAGATTTAAATGAGCAGTACTTC
CDR3aa: CASSVDLNEQYF
v_gene: TRBV9
j_gene: TRBJ2-5
d_gene: NA
abundance: NA

CDR3nt: TGTGCCAGCAGGGACAGCTTAGCCAAAAACATTCAGTACTTC
CDR3aa: CASRDSLAKNIQYF
v_gene: TRBV25-1
j_gene: TRBJ2-4
d_gene: NA
abundance: NA

CDR3nt: TGTGCCAGCAGCGGCAGGACTAGCGGGGGCCGCACAGATACGCAGTATTTT
CDR3aa: CASSGRTSGGRTDTQYF
v_gene: TRBV7-8
j_gene: TRBJ2-3
d_gene: TRBD2
abundance: NA

CDR3nt: TGTGCCGGTACTGCAACAGGGTTCGATCAGCCCCAGCATTTT
CDR3aa: CAGTATGFDQPQHF
v_gene: TRBV6-1
j_gene: TRBJ1-5
d_gene: NA
abundance: NA

CDR3nt: TGTGCCAGCAGCCGGGACACGTTCATGAACACTGAAGCTTTCTTT
CDR3aa: CASSRDTFMNTEAFF
v_gene: TRBV11-2
j_gene: TRBJ1-1
d_gene: NA
abundance: few

CDR3nt: TGTGCCATCAGTTCTACTACTACCTACGAGCAGTACTTC
CDR3aa: CAISSTTTYEQYF
v_gene: TRBV10-3
j_gene: TRBJ2-7
d_gene: NA
abundance: few

CDR3nt: TGCGCCAGCAGTGACCCCGGGACTACAACCCAGACCCAGTACTTC
CDR3aa: CASSDPGTTTQTQYF
v_gene: TRBV10-2
j_gene: TRBJ2-5
d_gene: TRBD2
abundance: NA

CDR3nt: TGTGCCAGCAGCCTGACAGGGAGTAATGCAGAGACCCAGTACTTC
CDR3aa: CASSLTGSNAETQYF
v_gene: TRBV7-2
j_gene: TRBJ2-5
d_gene: TRBD1
abundance: NA

CDR3nt: TGTGCCAGCAGCGTAGCTGGTCAGGCGAGCTACACCTTC
CDR3aa: CASSVAGQASYTF
v_gene: TRBV9
j_gene: TRBJ1-2
d_gene: NA
abundance: NA

CDR3nt: TGTGCCAGCAGCCAAGAAAGAGGGCGGCCCCAGCATTTT
CDR3aa: CASSQERGRPQHF
v_gene: TRBV3-1
j_gene: TRBJ1-5
d_gene: NA
abundance: NA

CDR3nt: TGCGCCAGCAGCTTCAATGGAATGGGTTATGGCTACACCTTC
CDR3aa: CASSFNGMGYGYTF
v_gene: TRBV5-1
j_gene: TRBJ1-2
d_gene: NA
abundance: NA

CDR3nt: TGTGCCAGCAGCAGGGGGACAGAGTATGGCTACACCTTC
CDR3aa: CASSRGTEYGYTF
v_gene: TRBV12-3/TRBV12-4
j_gene: TRBJ1-2
d_gene: TRBD1
abundance: few

CDR3nt: TGTGCCAGCAGCCAACAGGGTATGGGCTACACCTTC
CDR3aa: CASSQQGMGYTF
v_gene: TRBV6-6
j_gene: TRBJ1-2
d_gene: NA
abundance: NA

CDR3nt: TGCGCCAGCAGCCAAGTAATTGAGGACACATATGGCTACACCTTC
CDR3aa: CASSQVIEDTYGYTF
v_gene: TRBV4-3
j_gene: TRBJ1-2
d_gene: NA
abundance: NA